One T cell receptor (beta chain) is described in this entry. Per germline, CDR1 ENHRY and CDR2 SYGVKD. The CDR3 covers 16 residues. The J segment lost 1 base and the V segment lost 3 bases, leaving 7 bases of the junction unmatched. This sample is part of a study of blood T cell repertoires in COVID-19. TCRdb's table, derived via immunoSEQ multiplex PCR, lists solely in-frame clones and lacks some. The table includes approximately 140,000 clones, about 87% detected once. Sequencing was performed on peripheral blood. The genes are TRBV10-3 and TRBJ1-1; 8 positions match TRBD1. The sequence derives from a human donor with COVID-19, enrolled during active disease. The donor label of this sample is uncertain. This CDR3 is CAISETGTGTNTEAFF. The DNA of the CDR3 is TGTGCCATCAGTGAAACCGGGACAGGAACGAACACTGAAGCTTTCTTT.